The 16 T cell receptor beta chains below all came from one sample that was sequenced in a study of persistence of HIV-infected CD4 T cells. This was the immunoSEQ version 4 assay in survey mode. Produced via immunoSEQ multiplex PCR; TCRdb's table is partial and in-frame only. The table lists some 13,000 clones, more than 70% of them singletons. No antigen has been identified for these receptors. The stimulus was lysate of CMV-infected fibroblasts, approximately 9.7 ug/mL. Sorting of responding CD4+ T cells relied on upregulated CD40 ligand together with CD69. The sequenced sample was CD4+ T cells sorted from PBMCs after roughly 18-hour stimulation, obtained from a patient who received antiretroviral therapy. The receptors here all came from an adult man with HIV who was CMV-seropositive.

The gene calls are TRBV20-1 and TRBJ2-7, with TRBD1 as a possible D gene (5 bases). V was shortened by 3 bases and J by 3 bases, with 12 bases between the two germline ends. The CDR3 covers 13 residues. CDR1 DFQATT and CDR2 SNEGSKA come from the germline V gene (reference sequence). CDR3 protein: CSASQGSNYEQYF. As DNA, the CDR3 is TGCAGTGCTAGTCAGGGCTCAAACTACGAGCAGTACTTC.

The V call is TRBV25-1, the J call TRBJ2-3, with no clear D. The germline V gene has CDR1 MGHDK and CDR2 SYGVNS. There are 9 residues in the CDR3. The CDR3 loop reads CGVADTQYF. DNA of the CDR3: TGTGGGGTTGCAGATACGCAGTATTTT.

The chain links TRBV12-3 or TRBV12-4 to TRBJ1-1; no clear D gene. Trimming took 3 bases from V and 7 from J, leaving 6 bases between them. The CDR3 loop spans 11 amino acids. CDR3: CASSFGVEAFF. DNA of the CDR3: TGTGCCAGCAGTTTTGGGGTTGAAGCTTTCTTT.

J is TRBJ2-7 and V is TRBV9, with 10 bases fitting TRBD2. The CDR3 contains 14 residues. CDR1 SGDLS and CDR2 YYNGEE come from the germline V gene. Trimming removed 3 bases from V and 12 bases from J; junction bases left unmatched: 12. The DNA of the CDR3 is TGTGCCAGCAGCGGACAACTTACTAGCGGGGTAGTGTACTTC. Its translation: CASSGQLTSGVVYF.

The chain uses TRBV12-5 and TRBJ1-1; weak D call: TRBD1 (5 bases). Germline lookup yields CDR1 LGHNT and CDR2 FRNRAP. Trimming cost V 0 bases and J 3 bases, with 11 bases left between them. This CDR3 is built from 15 residues. Here the CDR3 DNA reads TGTGCTAGTGGTTTGGTACCCAGGGAATACACTGAAGCTTTCTTT. Its translation is CASGLVPREYTEAFF.

Relative to its sample, this clone is medium-sized. As DNA, the CDR3 is TGTGCCAGCAGCCGACGACTAGCGGGGGGGAGCACAGATACGCAGTATTTT. Protein product: CASSRRLAGGSTDTQYF. The chain links TRBV3-1 (or the pseudogene TRBV3-2) to TRBJ2-3; 14 bases align to TRBD2. V was clipped by 4 bases and J by 0 bases; unmatched bases: 3. This CDR3 is built from 17 residues. CDR1 LGHDT and CDR2 YNNKEL come from the germline V gene (reference sequence).

The genes are TRBV19 and TRBJ1-5; TRBD1 aligns across 7 bases. Trimming removed 5 bases from V and 5 bases from J; junction bases left unmatched: 9. Germline CDR1 LNHDA, CDR2 SQIVND (reference sequence). The CDR3 has 15 residues. The CDR3 DNA follows: TGTGCCAGTAGTGCTGGGACAGTAGGATATCAGCCCCAGCATTTT. Protein: CASSAGTVGYQPQHF.

The chain combines TRBV6-4 with TRBJ1-6; 11 nucleotides agree with TRBD1. V was pared by 5 bases and J by 10 bases, with 7 bases of the junction left unmatched. This CDR3 has 15 residues. CDR1 and CDR2 (germline): MRHNA, SNTAGT. This chain's CDR3 is CASSKGQGVFSPLHF. The CDR3 nucleotides are TGTGCCAGCAGTAAGGGACAGGGGGTTTTCTCACCCCTCCACTTT.

The V call is TRBV5-1, the J call TRBJ2-4; TRBD1 matches 11 bases. The V segment lost 4 bases and the J segment 4 bases; nucleotides outside the gene matches: 10. The CDR3 consists of 17 residues. In germline, CDR1 is SGHRS, CDR2 YFSETQ. Here the CDR3 reads CASSGEPDRGLKNIQYF. In DNA form, the CDR3 reads TGCGCCAGCAGCGGAGAACCGGACAGGGGGCTGAAAAACATTCAGTACTTC.

The sample holds one count of this clone. Here the CDR3 DNA reads TGCAGCGTTGAAGCTACGGGACAGTTAAAGGGCGAGCAGTACTTC. It encodes CSVEATGQLKGEQYF. The gene calls are TRBV29-1 and TRBJ2-7; 7 nucleotides line up with TRBD1. Germline values: CDR1 SQVTM, CDR2 ANQGSEA. CDR3 length: 15 amino acids. Trimming cost V 1 base and J 6 bases; bases outside gene matches: 12.

The J gene is TRBJ2-7, the V gene TRBV29-1; D is tentatively TRBD1 or TRBD2 (5 bases each). V was trimmed by 6 bases and J by 5 bases, leaving 17 bases between them. The germline CDR1 and CDR2 sequences are SQVTM and ANQGSEA. The CDR3 extends over 13 amino acids. The CDR3 region has the DNA TGCAGCGTGACCCGGGACGGATACGACGAGCAGTACTTC. Protein: CSVTRDGYDEQYF.

This clone was seen a few times. V and J are TRBV6-1 and TRBJ1-4; 7 positions agree with TRBD1. The CDR3 loop spans 14 amino acids. V gave up 5 bases and J gave up 6 bases; unmatched junction bases: 6. CDR1 and CDR2 (germline): MNHNS, SASEGT. The CDR3 loop is CASSNGQDDEKLFF. The CDR3 DNA reads TGTGCCAGCAGTAACGGACAGGATGATGAAAAACTGTTTTTT.

The rearrangement links TRBV7-9 to TRBJ2-1; 9 bases are a match to TRBD1. The germline V gene has CDR1 SEHNR and CDR2 FQNEAQ (reference sequence). The CDR3 runs to 15 residues. V shed 5 bases, J shed 5 bases, and the junction held 7 bases outside the gene matches. The CDR3 DNA follows: TGTGCCAGCAGCAGCCGGGACAGGGCCCACAATGAGCAGTTCTTC. Translating it yields CASSSRDRAHNEQFF. Full variable domain (outside the CDR3, taken from reference TRBV7-9 and TRBJ2-1): DTGVSQNPRHKITKRGQNVTFRCDPISEHNRLYWYRQTLGQGPEFLTYFQNEAQLEKSRLLSDRFSAERPKGSFSTLEIQRTEQGDSAMYLCASSSRDRAHNEQFFGPGTRLTVL.

V and J are TRBV18 and TRBJ1-1, with 7 bases lining up with TRBD1. The CDR3 contains 15 residues. Trimming took 4 bases from V and 0 from J; bases not matched to a gene: 5. The germline V gene has CDR1 KGHSH and CDR2 LQKENI. CDR3: CASSRQGVLNTEAFF. The CDR3 bases are TGTGCCAGCTCACGGCAGGGGGTTTTGAACACTGAAGCTTTCTTT.

The chain joins TRBV28 to TRBJ2-3, with 9 bases lining up with TRBD1. This CDR3 is built from 14 residues. The germline gives CDR1 MDHEN, CDR2 SYDVKM. V lost 6 bases and J lost 2; bases outside the gene matches: 3. The CDR3 is CASSWDRATDTQYF. The DNA of the CDR3 is TGTGCCAGCAGCTGGGACAGGGCCACAGATACGCAGTATTTT.

The gene calls are TRBV12-3 or TRBV12-4 and TRBJ1-2; D ambiguous. With 4 bases removed from V and 5 bases from J, the gap between germline ends came to 8 bases. This CDR3 has 12 residues. In DNA, the CDR3 is TGTGCCAGCAGTTCTTTAGGTTATGGCTACACCTTC. Encoded protein: CASSSLGYGYTF.